This entry is about one T cell receptor (beta chain). In the original analysis: ImmunoSEQ gave junction-only sequences without quality scores, so filtering differed. The data were produced by immunoSEQ multiplex PCR, yet TCRdb's version contains in-frame clones alone and is incomplete. The D gene and trimming were derived from the DNA, and the V and J assignments and clone size from that table. The sample shows some 1.5 million clones, roughly 96% of them seen only once. The data are from a study of shared clonotypes between healthy human individuals. On the study more broadly: Each donor had three CD4 naive, three CD4 memory, two CD8 naive and one CD8 memory plate.

CDR1 is SGHNT and CDR2 is YYREEE in the germline V gene (reference sequence). V dropped 4 bases and J dropped 6 bases, with 21 bases sitting between them. The CDR3 has 16 amino acids. This clonotype was obtained from a man aged 30 to 39 in good health. The sequenced sample was naive CD4+ T cells sorted from blood. The subset denotes: CD45RA+ positively selected. This rearrangement joins TRBV5-4 to TRBJ2-3, with D maybe TRBD2 (6 bases). Here the CDR3 DNA reads TGTGCCAGCAGCCCCGCCCGGGGGTTAAGGTCGGATACGCAGTATTTT. Translation: CASSPARGLRSDTQYF.